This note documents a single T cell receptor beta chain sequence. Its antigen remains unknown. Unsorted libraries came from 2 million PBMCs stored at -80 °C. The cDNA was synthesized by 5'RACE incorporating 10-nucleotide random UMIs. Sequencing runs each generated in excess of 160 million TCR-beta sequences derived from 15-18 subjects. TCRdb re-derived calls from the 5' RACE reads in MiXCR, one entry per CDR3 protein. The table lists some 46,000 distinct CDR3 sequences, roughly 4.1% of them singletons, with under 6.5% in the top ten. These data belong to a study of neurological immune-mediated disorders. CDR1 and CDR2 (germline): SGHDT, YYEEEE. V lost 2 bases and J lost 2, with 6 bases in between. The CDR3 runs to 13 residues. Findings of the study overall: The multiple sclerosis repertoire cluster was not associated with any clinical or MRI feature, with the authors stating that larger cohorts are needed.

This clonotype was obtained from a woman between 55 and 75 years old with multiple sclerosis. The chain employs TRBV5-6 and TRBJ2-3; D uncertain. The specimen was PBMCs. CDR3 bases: TGTGCCAGCAGCTTCACCCTCACAGATACGCAGTATTTT. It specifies CASSFTLTDTQYF.